The 2 T cell receptor beta chains in this list originate from one sample, sequenced in a study of CD8+ T cells in alopecia areata. Sequencing used cDNA as its template, made by extracting RNA and reverse transcribing it. Measured with immunoSEQ multiplex PCR; TCRdb has only the in-frame clones, and not every one. This repertoire shows fewer than 110,000 clones, around 59% found once; its top ten account for around 9%. The specimen sequenced was CD4+ T cells sorted from blood. These receptors were collected from a human donor in good health.

This chain connects TRBV29-1 to TRBJ2-3; the D is unclear. From germline, CDR1 is SQVTM and CDR2 ANQGSEA. Trimming stripped 4 bases from V and 0 bases from J, with 8 bases between. There are 13 residues in the CDR3. The CDR3 region has the DNA TGCAGCGTTGGTGGCAGGAGCACAGATACGCAGTATTTT. It specifies CSVGGRSTDTQYF.

The chain couples TRBV6-6 to TRBJ2-5, with 10 bases fitting TRBD1. The CDR3 totals 14 residues. Germline values: CDR1 MNHNY, CDR2 SVGAGI (reference sequence). With V trimmed by 5 bases and J by 2 bases, 2 bases remained unmatched. CDR3 region: CASSRTGGQETQYF. CDR3 nucleotide sequence: TGTGCCAGCAGTCGGACAGGGGGACAAGAGACCCAGTACTTC.